A single sample gave rise to the 28 T cell receptor beta chains below, sequenced in a study of shared clonotypes between healthy human individuals. Assay: immunoSEQ multiplex PCR; the TCRdb copy retains only in-frame clones and omits some. In the table there are some 500,000 clones, approximately 95% of which are singletons. The sequencing sample was made of naive CD4+ T cells sorted from blood. This sample's subset: CD45RA+ positively selected. The receptor set was obtained from a young woman in good health.

V gene TRBV4-1 combines with J gene TRBJ2-5; TRBD2 matches at 7 bases. The end of the DNA aligns better with TRBJ2-7, so the J call may be wrong. CDR1 and CDR2 (germline): MGHRA, YSYEKL. The CDR3 totals 15 residues. DNA of the CDR3: TGCGCCAGCAGCCAACCTGGTGCGGGGGACTACGAGCAGTACTTC. Protein sequence: CASSQPGAGDYEQYF.

The chain uses TRBV28 and TRBJ2-2; 15 bases are shared with TRBD2. This CDR3 has 21 amino acids. J lost 0 bases, V lost 1 base, and 9 bases had no gene match. The germline CDR1 and CDR2 sequences are MDHEN and SYDVKM. In DNA form, the CDR3 reads TGTGCCAGCAGTTTATTCCTCGGACTAGCGGGAGGGCAACCGAACACCGGGGAGCTGTTTTTT. Residues: CASSLFLGLAGGQPNTGELFF.

This clone was seen a handful of times. The rearrangement links TRBV11-2 to TRBJ1-1; no definite D call. This CDR3 spans 13 amino acids. V shed 3 bases and J shed 1 base, with 6 bases lying between them. Germline V CDR1 and CDR2: SGHAT, FQNNGV. The CDR3 DNA follows: TGTGCCAGCAGCTTCCAAGCGAACACTGAAGCTTTCTTT. Translating gives CASSFQANTEAFF.

The rearrangement joins TRBV7-3 to TRBJ2-1; 9 nucleotides match TRBD2. This CDR3 region has 15 residues. The germline V gene has CDR1 SGHTA and CDR2 FQGTGA. The J segment lost 5 bases and the V segment lost 2 bases, leaving 4 bases of the junction unmatched. The CDR3, as DNA: TGTGCCAGCAGCTTAGAACTAGCGGGCCACAATGAGCAGTTCTTC. It is translated as CASSLELAGHNEQFF.

The CDR3: CASSPLLGGSPLHF. The DNA for the CDR3 is TGTGCCAGCAGTCCCTTGCTAGGGGGTTCACCCCTCCACTTT. The chain combines TRBV27 with TRBJ1-6, with D perhaps matching TRBD1 (6 bases). Germline V gene sequence: CDR1 MNHEY, CDR2 SMNVEV (reference sequence). The CDR3 is 14 residues long. The V and J ends lost 5 bases and 9 bases respectively, with 14 bases between them.

This clone has only a few counts. The chain joins TRBV30 to TRBJ1-2; no definite D call. Trimming pared 8 bases from V and 5 bases from J, leaving 15 bases between. Germline V gene lookup returns CDR1 GTSNPN and CDR2 SVGIG (reference sequence). The CDR3 length is 12 residues. CDR3 residues: CAGPGRLYGYTF. DNA of the CDR3: TGTGCCGGACCCGGACGGTTATATGGCTACACCTTC.

The CDR3 is CASSLAGVAPYEQYF. The CDR3 DNA follows: TGTGCCAGCAGCTTAGCGGGGGTCGCCCCCTACGAGCAGTACTTC. This chain uses TRBV7-8 with TRBJ2-7; D is tentatively TRBD1 or TRBD2 (5 bases each). The CDR3 extends over 15 amino acids. V gave up 0 bases and J gave up 2 bases, with 11 bases separating them. Germline CDR1 reads SGHVS; CDR2 reads FQNEAQ.

The chain carries TRBV19 and TRBJ1-5; the D gene is possibly TRBD1 (5 bases). There are 15 residues in the CDR3. V dropped 3 bases and J dropped 7 bases, with 16 bases sitting between them. From germline, CDR1 is LNHDA and CDR2 SQIVND (reference sequence). The DNA of the CDR3 is TGTGCCAGTAGTATGGGGCAGGGATGGGAACAGCCCCAGCATTTT. This codes for CASSMGQGWEQPQHF.

The chain uses TRBV19 and TRBJ2-1; no clear D. V gave up 7 bases and J gave up 4 bases, with 14 bases separating them. CDR1 LNHDA and CDR2 SQIVND come from the germline V gene (reference sequence). CDR3 length: 14 residues. CDR3 protein: CASTPAGLYNEQFF. The CDR3 DNA follows: TGTGCCAGTACTCCGGCAGGCTTGTACAATGAGCAGTTCTTC.

The chain recombines TRBV6-5 with TRBJ1-4; D remains ambiguous. Germline assignment: CDR1 MNHEY and CDR2 SVGAGI. This CDR3 has 16 residues. V shed 0 bases and J shed 6 bases, with 14 bases lying between them. This CDR3 is CASSYSPSGGDEKLFF. The CDR3 bases are TGTGCCAGCAGTTACTCCCCGTCGGGCGGTGATGAAAAACTGTTTTTT.

The V call is TRBV19, the J call TRBJ2-7, with 9 bases that match TRBD1. This CDR3 is built from 15 residues. V gave up 2 bases and J gave up 3 bases; unmatched junction bases: 5. Per germline, CDR1 LNHDA and CDR2 SQIVND (reference sequence). In nucleotides, the CDR3 is TGTGCCAGTAGTATACAGGGACAGGGTAGCTACGAGCAGTACTTC. Translated: CASSIQGQGSYEQYF. Supplemented by reference TRBV19 and TRBJ2-7, the full variable domain reads DGGITQSPKYLFRKEGQNVTLSCEQNLNHDAMYWYRQDPGQGLRLIYYSQIVNDFQKGDIAEGYSVSREKKESFPLTVTSAQKNPTAFYLCASSIQGQGSYEQYFGPGTRLTVT.

The chain has TRBV14 and TRBJ1-2; 7 nucleotides line up with TRBD1. The CDR3 is 13 amino acids. J was trimmed by 8 bases and V by 6 bases; bases with no gene match: 9. Germline CDR1 is SGHDN and CDR2 is FVKESK. CDR3 sequence (DNA): TGTGCCAGCAGTGTCGACAGGGTCGGCGGCTACACCTTC. This sequence encodes CASSVDRVGGYTF.

A remark on this clone: The germline gene is not matched at one end of the junction; a read error may be the cause. DNA for the CDR3: TGTGCCAGCAGCTTCCGAAGACTAGCGGGTTCAGGGAACTTC. Protein sequence: CASSFRRLAGSGNF. The rearrangement uses TRBV5-6 and TRBJ2-5, with 10 bases aligning to TRBD2. Germline CDR1 SGHDT, CDR2 YYEEEE. The length of the CDR3 is 14 residues.

The chain combines TRBV28 with TRBJ2-7, with 10 bases fitting TRBD2. Germline V gives CDR1 MDHEN, CDR2 SYDVKM. Trimming at V came to 8 bases and at J to 4 bases, leaving 8 bases not matched to a gene. The CDR3 spans 14 residues. The DNA for the CDR3 is TGTGCCAGCGGATCCGGGACTAGCGTATACGAGCAGTACTTC. This translates into CASGSGTSVYEQYF.

J is TRBJ2-7 and V is TRBV10-2, with D maybe TRBD1 (6 bases). The V gene lost 6 bases and the J gene lost 2 bases, with 11 bases spanning the gap. Germline-derived CDR1 and CDR2 are WSHSY and SAAADI. The CDR3 extends over 13 amino acids. The CDR3 region has the DNA TGCGCCAGCAGCAAGGACAGACCCTACGAGCAGTACTTC. Translated: CASSKDRPYEQYF.

A single count supports this clone. The chain is built from TRBV28 and TRBJ1-2; D not certain. The germline V gene has CDR1 MDHEN and CDR2 SYDVKM. This CDR3 region has 14 residues. V was cut by 1 base and J by 3 bases, with 9 bases left in between. In DNA form, the CDR3 reads TGTGCCAGCAGTTTATCGATTGGACACTATGGCTACACCTTC. It translates to CASSLSIGHYGYTF.

The CDR3 region is CASSPRANEKLFF. CDR3 bases: TGTGCCAGCAGTCCTAGGGCTAATGAAAAACTGTTTTTT. The gene calls are TRBV6-6 and TRBJ1-4; D is undetermined. Trimming left V 5 bases short and J 3 bases short, with 7 bases between. CDR1 MNHNY and CDR2 SVGAGI come from the germline V gene (reference sequence). The CDR3 covers 13 residues.

This chain connects TRBV2 to TRBJ1-5; TRBD1 matches 7 bases. Germline V gene lookup returns CDR1 SNHLY and CDR2 FYNNEI. V was pared by 6 bases and J by 7 bases, with 15 bases of the junction left unmatched. The CDR3 is made up of 16 amino acids. CDR3 nucleotides: TGTGCCAGCAGGTCCAGGGGGGCAGGGGGAAACCAGCCCCAGCATTTT. Translating it yields CASRSRGAGGNQPQHF.

The chain is built from TRBV6-1 and TRBJ2-7; D unclear. Germline loops: CDR1 MNHNS, CDR2 SASEGT. V lost 2 bases to trimming and J lost 0 bases, with 5 bases between them. This CDR3 spans 13 amino acids. This chain's CDR3 is CASSETLSYEQYF. DNA of the CDR3: TGTGCCAGCAGTGAAACGCTCTCCTACGAGCAGTACTTC.

The V and J genes are TRBV28 and TRBJ2-7; 12 bases map to TRBD2. Trimming at V came to 5 bases and at J to 4 bases, leaving 9 bases not matched to a gene. The germline CDR1 and CDR2 sequences are MDHEN and SYDVKM. The CDR3 is 16 residues long. The chain's CDR3 is CASSTPTSGSVYEQYF. In DNA form, the CDR3 reads TGTGCCAGCAGTACCCCGACTAGCGGGAGCGTGTACGAGCAGTACTTC.

This chain connects TRBV9 to TRBJ2-2, with TRBD1 matching over 9 bases. The CDR3 covers 15 residues. In germline, CDR1 is SGDLS, CDR2 YYNGEE. Unmatched junction bases numbered 4, after V lost 3 bases and J lost 4 bases. The CDR3 DNA follows: TGTGCCAGCAGCGGGACAGGGGAACCCACCGGGGAGCTGTTTTTT. Protein: CASSGTGEPTGELFF.

This clone was counted once. The V gene is TRBV25-1, the J gene TRBJ1-6, with 9 bases fitting TRBD1. The CDR3 covers 18 residues. J lost 7 bases, V lost 7 bases, and 17 bases had no gene match. Germline CDR1 reads MGHDK; CDR2 reads SYGVNS. CDR3 coding DNA: TGTGCCAGCACTATTCTGAGAGGGGACAGGGACCCCAATTCACCCCTCCACTTT. It encodes CASTILRGDRDPNSPLHF. Together with reference TRBV25-1 and TRBJ1-6, the CDR3 gives the full variable domain: EADIYQTPRYLVIGTGKKITLECSQTMGHDKMYWYQQDPGMELHLIHYSYGVNSTEKGDLSSESTVSRIRTEHFPLTLESARPSHTSQYLCASTILRGDRDPNSPLHFGNGTRLTVT.

V usage is TRBV10-3 and J usage is TRBJ2-1; TRBD1 or TRBD2 may be the D gene (6 bases each). CDR1 is ENHRY and CDR2 is SYGVKD in the germline V gene. V lost 6 bases and J 5 bases, leaving 26 bases between the germline ends. This CDR3 contains 18 residues. CDR3 nucleotide sequence: TGTGCCATCAGCGGGGGCCCGGTGTTCTCCCCCGGTAACAATGAGCAGTTCTTC. Translated: CAISGGPVFSPGNNEQFF.

V is TRBV6-5 and J is TRBJ2-7; D is ambiguous. The CDR3 length is 12 residues. Trimming shortened V by 7 bases and J by 0 bases, and 7 bases separated the two germline ends. The germline V gene encodes CDR1 MNHEY and CDR2 SVGAGI. The CDR3 here is CASKGSSYEQYF. The DNA for the CDR3 is TGTGCCAGCAAGGGCAGCTCCTACGAGCAGTACTTC.

The V and J genes are TRBV5-1 and TRBJ2-2, with no clear D. The V end was cut by 4 bases, the J end by 2 bases, with 9 bases between. CDR3 length: 14 residues. Germline CDR1 and CDR2: SGHRS and YFSETQ. In DNA form, the CDR3 reads TGCGCCAGCAGCCGACCGGACAACACCGGGGAGCTGTTTTTT. It translates to CASSRPDNTGELFF. The complete variable domain, with remaining parts taken from reference TRBV5-1 and TRBJ2-2, reads KAGVTQTPRYLIKTRGQQVTLSCSPISGHRSVSWYQQTPGQGLQFLFEYFSETQRNKGNFPGRFSGRQFSNSRSEMNVSTLELGDSALYLCASSRPDNTGELFFGEGSRLTVL.

This clone was detected once. The chain uses TRBV6-1 and TRBJ1-2, with 9 bases aligning to TRBD1. Trimming at V came to 2 bases and at J to 8 bases, leaving 3 bases not matched to a gene. CDR1 and CDR2 from the germline V gene are MNHNS and SASEGT. The CDR3 has 13 residues. In DNA form, the CDR3 reads TGTGCCAGCAGTGAACGGGACAGGGACGGCTACACCTTC. This encodes CASSERDRDGYTF.

V usage is TRBV2 and J usage is TRBJ2-1; 12 bases agree with TRBD2. The germline V gene has CDR1 SNHLY and CDR2 FYNNEI. The CDR3 extends over 14 amino acids. The V and J ends lost 6 bases and 8 bases, in that order; junction bases with no gene match: 5. For the CDR3, the DNA is TGTGCCAGCAGAGCACTAGCGGGAGGCGATGAGCAGTTCTTC. Protein product: CASRALAGGDEQFF.

The chain couples TRBV27 to TRBJ1-2; TRBD1 might be the D (6 bases). Trimming pared 7 bases from V and 7 bases from J, leaving 19 bases between. The CDR3 covers 14 residues. The V gene's germline CDR1 is MNHEY and CDR2 SMNVEV (reference sequence). As DNA, the CDR3 is TGTGCCAGCACCTCGGGTAGGGGGATCCTTGGCTACACCTTC. Protein sequence: CASTSGRGILGYTF.